The rows below give T cell receptor beta chains drawn from one sample of a study of neurological immune-mediated disorders. TCRdb analysed the 5' RACE reads with MiXCR anew, one entry per CDR3 protein. The sample yields approximately 48,000 distinct CDR3 sequences, roughly an eighth seen once. Material for sequencing was PBMCs. Receptor source: a male donor with HTLV-1-associated myelopathy (HAM/TSP). Each CDR3 is given with its conserved first and last residue. D genes are given only for firm matches. For some rows the clone size is stated as once, few or many, or as a class when expanded; others skip it.

j_call v_call d_call clone_size cdr3_aa
TRBJ1-2 TRBV12-3/TRBV12-4 NA many CASSLVPPGSSYTF
TRBJ2-3 TRBV20-1 TRBD2 many CSARDFTSGGVGTDTQYF
TRBJ2-5 TRBV20-1 TRBD2 many CSAAPRGAPPETQYF
TRBJ2-1 TRBV18 TRBD1 many CASSPGTGQNEQFF
TRBJ2-7 TRBV9 NA many CASSVDSNSPSNEQYF
TRBJ2-5 TRBV6-5 NA many CASSYSIGQGHETQYF
TRBJ2-6 TRBV7-9 NA NA CASSLWATGANVMTF
TRBJ1-2 TRBV7-9 NA many CASSLGRTTQGGYTF
TRBJ1-5 TRBV27 NA many CASSLFRVGQPQHF
TRBJ1-5 TRBV14 NA many CASSQSGSNQPQHF
TRBJ1-2 TRBV29-1 NA once CSIGDYGGYTF
TRBJ1-4 TRBV4-1 NA few CASSQVANPTNEKLFF
TRBJ1-3 TRBV5-1 NA many CASRQPNEGNTIYF
TRBJ1-4 TRBV5-1 TRBD1 many CASSPGQAEKLFF
TRBJ2-3 TRBV7-6 TRBD2 many CASSNGRGAYTDTQYF
TRBJ2-5 TRBV20-1 TRBD2 medium-sized CSARAFSGGRETQYF
TRBJ2-7 TRBV4-1 NA many CASSQDLGSYEQYF
NA TRBV5-5 NA NA CASSSGPGKHRELFF
TRBJ2-7 TRBV29-1 NA many CSVVEDSYEQYF
TRBJ2-1 TRBV28 TRBD1 NA CASSSRGTVGSRDDQFF
TRBJ1-2 TRBV28 NA many CASWTDYGYTF
TRBJ1-1 TRBV5-1 TRBD1 many CASSPGTGGVATEAFF
TRBJ2-1 TRBV7-2 TRBD2 NA CASSLQRGGLHEQFF
TRBJ1-2 TRBV20-1 TRBD1 many CSARGTGGLHYGYTF